What follows is one T cell receptor beta chain and its context. What it recognizes is unknown. The data originate from a study of CD8 T cells in ankylosing spondylitis. Regarding the study as a whole: Ankylosing spondylitis blood appeared to be characterized by a TCR beta motif of fewer than ten highly homologous variants. Those disease-linked clones were CD8+; they were also relatively rare in peripheral blood.

TCRdb called the 5' RACE reads again in MiXCR, with one record for every CDR3 protein. Here the sample spans some 840,000 distinct CDR3 sequences, around 11% being singletons. CDR1 and CDR2 (germline): SGHRS, YFSETQ. Trimming removed 10 bases at V and 0 bases at J, with 10 bases between. This CDR3 region has 13 residues. J is TRBJ2-2 and V is TRBV5-1, with D hard to call. The sequence derives from a male donor with ankylosing spondylitis. The specimen was blood, either unsorted or a sorted T cell fraction (not recorded which). For the CDR3, the DNA is TGCGCCTCCCGGACCGCGAACACCGGGGAGCTGTTTTTT. Its protein product is CASRTANTGELFF.